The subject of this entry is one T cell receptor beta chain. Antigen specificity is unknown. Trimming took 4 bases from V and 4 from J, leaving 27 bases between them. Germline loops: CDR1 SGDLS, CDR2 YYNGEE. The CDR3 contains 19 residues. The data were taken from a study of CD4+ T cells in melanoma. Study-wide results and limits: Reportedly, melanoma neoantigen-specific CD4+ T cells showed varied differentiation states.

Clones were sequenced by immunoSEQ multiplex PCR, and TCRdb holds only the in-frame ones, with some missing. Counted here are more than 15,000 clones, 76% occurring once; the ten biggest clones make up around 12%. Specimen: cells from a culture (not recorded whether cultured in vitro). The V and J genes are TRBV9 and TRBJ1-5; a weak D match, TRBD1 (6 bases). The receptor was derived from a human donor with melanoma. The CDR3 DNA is TGTGCCAGCAGCATCCCAGGCCCCTACAGGGAACCAAAAAATCAGCCCCAGCATTTT. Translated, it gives CASSIPGPYREPKNQPQHF.